This TCR beta chain was captured by sequencing in a study of tumor and adjacent non-tumor tissue in lung cancer. In the case of this clonotype: Given a much more abundant clone one base away, this may be a read error.

Three rounds of nested PCR, following a modified ARM-PCR protocol, produced the TCRbeta library. TCRdb redid the calling of the multiplex PCR reads with MiXCR, one entry per CDR3 protein. The sample includes about 110,000 distinct CDR3 sequences, about 65% of them seen just once. Germline CDR1 and CDR2: SGHNT and YYREEE (reference sequence). This CDR3 has 15 residues. The V end lost 4 bases, the J end lost 0 bases, and 14 bases lay between the germline ends. RNA was extracted from bulk tissue without any cell sorting. Distant lung tissue was collected more than 3 cm away from the tumor edge. The sequence came from a man between 60 and 75 years old with non-small cell lung cancer. Sequencing input: distant non-tumor lung tissue. This chain links TRBV5-4 with TRBJ2-7; D ambiguous. The CDR3 coding sequence is TGTGCCAGCAGCCCCGGGTTCCCCAACTCCTACGAGCAGTACTTC. It codes for CASSPGFPNSYEQYF.